These T cell receptor beta chains were read from a single sample in a study of T cell responses to AZD1222 COVID-19 vaccine. The repertoire was sequenced with immunoSEQ multiplex PCR; TCRdb's copy has only in-frame clones and lacks some. This sample has roughly 150,000 clones; around 88% occur once, and the top ten carry under 3.5%. This specimen was peripheral blood, taken on day 0 of MenACWY control vaccination. These receptors were obtained from an adult in good health. Both conserved end residues are part of each CDR3. D genes are given only for firm matches. Size is stated for part of the rows, as once, few or many counts, or as a class when the clone is expanded.

once	TRBV19	TRBD1	TRBJ1-2	TGTGCCAGCCGAGAGCCGGGACAGGGGAACTATGGCTACACCTTC	CASREPGQGNYGYTF
once	TRBV7-9	-	TRBJ2-2	TGTGCCAGCAGCTTACCGGAATCGAACACCGGGGAGCTGTTTTTT	CASSLPESNTGELFF
-	TRBV7-9	TRBD1	TRBJ1-1	TGTGCCAGCAGTCGTGGACAGGCCTTGAACACTGAAGCTTTCTTT	CASSRGQALNTEAFF
-	TRBV6-1	-	TRBJ2-1	TGTGCCAGCAGTGAAGCGGGATACAATGAGCAGTTCTTC	CASSEAGYNEQFF
-	TRBV28	-	TRBJ2-4	TGTGCCAGCAGTTTGGAAAACATTCAGTACTTC	CASSLENIQYF
-	TRBV7-6	-	TRBJ1-2	TGTGCCAGCAGCCCGCAATCAGGATCGAACTATGGCTACACCTTC	CASSPQSGSNYGYTF
-	TRBV14	-	TRBJ1-2	TGTGCCAGCAGCCGCTTAGGAAGGGTGAACTATGGCTACACCTTC	CASSRLGRVNYGYTF
-	TRBV7-3	-	TRBJ1-1	TGTGCCAGCAGCTCGGGATTGAACACTGAAGCTTTCTTT	CASSSGLNTEAFF
-	TRBV29-1	-	TRBJ1-2	TGCAGCGTTGAGTTAGGGACCGCATTTAATGGCTACACCTTC	CSVELGTAFNGYTF
-	TRBV4-2	-	TRBJ1-1	TGTGCCAGCAGCCCGGCATGGGACCGTAACACTGAAGCTTTCTTT	CASSPAWDRNTEAFF
-	TRBV9	TRBD2	TRBJ2-3	TGTGCCAGCAGCGTAGGTAGCGGGGGGGCCGGAGATACGCAGTATTTT	CASSVGSGGAGDTQYF
-	TRBV5-1	-	TRBJ2-1	TGCGCCAGCAGCTTGGGGCACTCTTCCTTCTACAATGAGCAGTTCTTC	CASSLGHSSFYNEQFF
-	TRBV7-3	TRBD2	TRBJ2-1	TGTGCCAGCAGCTTAAATAGCGGGGGGGCTCTTGGCAATGAGCAGTTCTTC	CASSLNSGGALGNEQFF
-	TRBV7-2	TRBD2	TRBJ2-2	TGTGCCAGCAGCTTGTTAGCGGGGGGGCCCGGGGAGCTGTTTTTT	CASSLLAGGPGELFF
-	TRBV30	-	TRBJ1-1	TGTGCCTTTACCGGGAGTTCGACTGAAGCTTTCTTT	CAFTGSSTEAFF
once	TRBV27	-	TRBJ2-7	TGTGCCACGCGGGGGACACCTCACGAGCAGTACTTC	CATRGTPHEQYF
-	TRBV30	-	TRBJ1-5	TGTGCCTGGAGTGTTACTTCTTATGCTAGCAATCAGCCCCAGCATTTT	CAWSVTSYASNQPQHF
once	TRBV7-9	-	TRBJ1-2	TGTGCCAGCAGCTTAGAGGCAGGGCATGGCTACACCTTC	CASSLEAGHGYTF
-	TRBV4-3	-	TRBJ2-2	TGCGCCAGCAGCCAAGACAGGGGATCGTCCACCGGGGAGCTGTTTTTT	CASSQDRGSSTGELFF
-	TRBV6-2/TRBV6-3	TRBD2	TRBJ2-1	TGTGCCAGCAGTTCCCTCAAAACGGGGGGGCTCTACAATGAGCAGTTCTTC	CASSSLKTGGLYNEQFF
-	TRBV6-5	-	TRBJ1-4	TGTGCCAGCAGTTCCGGACAGACCACAACTAATGAAAAACTGTTTTTT	CASSSGQTTTNEKLFF
-	TRBV30	-	TRBJ2-1	TGTGCCTGGAGTGTTTTGGCCGGGGAGCAGTTCTTC	CAWSVLAGEQFF
-	TRBV27	-	TRBJ1-3	TGTGCCAGCAGGAACACTGGAAACACCATATATTTT	CASRNTGNTIYF
many	TRBV3-1/TRBV3-2	TRBD1	TRBJ2-2	TGTGCCAGCAGCCCGACAGGGACCGGGGAGCTGTTTTTT	CASSPTGTGELFF
few	TRBV11-1	TRBD2	TRBJ2-5	TGTGCCAGCAGCTTACTAGCGGGAGGGTGGGGCGAGACCCAGTACTTC	CASSLLAGGWGETQYF
-	TRBV2	TRBD1	TRBJ1-2	TGTGCCAGCAGTGGACAGGGGGCATCCTATGGCTACACCTTC	CASSGQGASYGYTF
once	TRBV11-2	TRBD1	TRBJ1-2	TGTGCCAGCAGATCGGACAGGAGCTATGGCTACACCTTC	CASRSDRSYGYTF
-	TRBV7-9	TRBD1	TRBJ1-2	TGTGCCAGCAGCTTAGCCCGGACAGGGGCTTATGGCTACACCTTC	CASSLARTGAYGYTF
-	TRBV10-2	TRBD1	TRBJ1-2	TGCGCCAGCAGTGAGATAGGACAGGGAGTCGGCTATGGCTACACCTTC	CASSEIGQGVGYGYTF
once	TRBV9	TRBD2	TRBJ2-1	TGTGCCAGCAGCGTAGGAGCGGGAGGCCTCCGGGAGCAGTTCTTC	CASSVGAGGLREQFF
-	TRBV5-1	-	TRBJ1-2	TGCGCCAGCAGCTTGGGAGGGGTAAACTATGGCTACACCTTC	CASSLGGVNYGYTF
-	TRBV27	-	TRBJ1-6	TGTGCCAGCAGCGAGAATAATTCACCCCTCCACTTT	CASSENNSPLHF
-	TRBV5-8	-	TRBJ1-5	TGTGCCAGCAGCTTGGATTCCATGACCCAGCATTTT	CASSLDSMTQHF
-	TRBV18	-	TRBJ2-5	TGTGCCAGCTCACCGCGCCAGGGGAGCGGGGAGACCCAGTACTTC	CASSPRQGSGETQYF
once	TRBV30	-	TRBJ1-1	TGTGCCTGGTCCGGGGGGGCAGGGGAAGCTTTCTTT	CAWSGGAGEAFF
-	TRBV12-3/TRBV12-4	-	TRBJ1-1	TGTGCCAGCAGTTCTTGGGGGAACACTGAAGCTTTCTTT	CASSSWGNTEAFF
few	TRBV6-2/TRBV6-3	TRBD2	TRBJ2-5	TGTGCCAGCAGCAGAGGACTAGCGGGAGTTGAGACCCAGTACTTC	CASSRGLAGVETQYF
-	TRBV19	-	TRBJ1-5	TGTGCCAGTAGTCACGGGTCAAATCAGCCCCAGCATTTT	CASSHGSNQPQHF
-	TRBV11-1	-	TRBJ1-1	TGTGCCAGCAGCTTGGCATCGCGAACTGAAGCTTTCTTT	CASSLASRTEAFF
-	TRBV19	TRBD1	TRBJ1-5	TGTGCCAGTACCAAGGGACAGGCTAGCAATCAGCCCCAGCATTTT	CASTKGQASNQPQHF
once	TRBV27	TRBD1	TRBJ1-2	TGTGCCAGCAGTGTCACAGGGGGAATGGGGTATGGCTACACCTTC	CASSVTGGMGYGYTF
-	TRBV10-3	-	TRBJ1-5	TGTGCCATCAGTGAGTCGTGGGTGGGCGATCAGCCCCAGCATTTT	CAISESWVGDQPQHF
-	TRBV28	TRBD2	TRBJ2-7	TGTGCCAGCACCCCCGAAGCGGGAGGGTCCTACGAGCAGTACTTC	CASTPEAGGSYEQYF
-	TRBV18	-	TRBJ2-1	TGTGCCAGCTCACCAGTGGGGGCCGTGGGGTACAATGAGCAGTTCTTC	CASSPVGAVGYNEQFF
-	TRBV18	-	TRBJ1-3	TGTGCCAGCTCATCATCCAGGGAGCAAAACACCATATATTTT	CASSSSREQNTIYF
-	TRBV19	-	TRBJ1-6	TGTGCCAGTAGTATCGGGTTACGGTATAATTCACCCCTCCACTTT	CASSIGLRYNSPLHF
-	TRBV6-2/TRBV6-3	-	TRBJ1-1	TGTGCCAGCAGCCCCGCCAGGGCGTCTGAAGCTTTCTTT	CASSPARASEAFF
-	TRBV15	TRBD2	TRBJ2-7	TGTGCCACCAGCAACGGGAGGGGCTACGAGCAGTACTTC	CATSNGRGYEQYF
-	TRBV2	-	TRBJ1-4	TGTGCCAGCAGTCCCTATAATGAAAAACTGTTTTTT	CASSPYNEKLFF
-	TRBV6-1	-	TRBJ1-2	TGTGCCAGCAGTGAAGAGGGGGGGAGATTCTATGGCTACACCTTC	CASSEEGGRFYGYTF
-	TRBV5-6	TRBD2	TRBJ2-1	TGTGCCAGCAGCCTACGGACTAGCGGGACCTACAATGAGCAGTTCTTC	CASSLRTSGTYNEQFF
-	TRBV5-1	-	TRBJ2-7	TGCGCCAGCAGCTTTGGCGGGACCGACTACGAGCAGTACTTC	CASSFGGTDYEQYF
once	TRBV11-2	-	TRBJ2-7	TGTGCCAGCAGCTCTGCGGCGTTTAGCTCCTACGAGCAGTACTTC	CASSSAAFSSYEQYF
-	TRBV11-3	-	TRBJ2-2	TGTGCCAGCAGTTCCGTTTTGGCCGGGGAGCTGTTTTTT	CASSSVLAGELFF
-	TRBV4-3	-	TRBJ2-1	TGCGCCAGCAGCCAAGACACGGATTCCTACAATGAGCAGTTCTTC	CASSQDTDSYNEQFF